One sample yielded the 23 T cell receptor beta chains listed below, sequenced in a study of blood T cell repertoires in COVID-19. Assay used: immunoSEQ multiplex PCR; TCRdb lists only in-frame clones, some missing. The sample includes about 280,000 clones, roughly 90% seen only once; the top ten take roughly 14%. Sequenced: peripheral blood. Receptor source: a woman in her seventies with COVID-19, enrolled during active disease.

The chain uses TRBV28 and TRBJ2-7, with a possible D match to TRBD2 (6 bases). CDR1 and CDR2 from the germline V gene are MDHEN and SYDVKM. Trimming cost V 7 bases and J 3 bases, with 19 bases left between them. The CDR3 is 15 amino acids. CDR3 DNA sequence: TGTGCCAGCAACCCCCCGGCGAGCGGGCACTACGAGCAGTACTTC. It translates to CASNPPASGHYEQYF.

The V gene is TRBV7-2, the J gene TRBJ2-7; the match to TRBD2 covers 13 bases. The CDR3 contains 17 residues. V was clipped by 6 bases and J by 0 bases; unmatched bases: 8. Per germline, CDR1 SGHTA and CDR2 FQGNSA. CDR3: CASSRGLAGVSSYEQYF. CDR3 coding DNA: TGTGCCAGCAGTCGCGGACTAGCGGGGGTCAGCTCCTACGAGCAGTACTTC.

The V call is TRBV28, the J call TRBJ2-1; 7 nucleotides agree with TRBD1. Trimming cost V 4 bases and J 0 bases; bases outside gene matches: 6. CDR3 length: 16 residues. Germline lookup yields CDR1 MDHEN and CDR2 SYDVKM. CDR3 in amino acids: CASSSPGQISYNEQFF. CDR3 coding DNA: TGTGCCAGCAGTTCCCCGGGACAGATCTCCTACAATGAGCAGTTCTTC.

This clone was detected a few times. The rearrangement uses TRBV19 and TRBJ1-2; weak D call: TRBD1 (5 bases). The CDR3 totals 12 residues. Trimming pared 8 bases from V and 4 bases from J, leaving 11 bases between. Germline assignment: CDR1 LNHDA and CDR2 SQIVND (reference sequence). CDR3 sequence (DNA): TGTGCCAGTGCAGGGTTTAGCTATGGCTACACCTTC. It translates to CASAGFSYGYTF.

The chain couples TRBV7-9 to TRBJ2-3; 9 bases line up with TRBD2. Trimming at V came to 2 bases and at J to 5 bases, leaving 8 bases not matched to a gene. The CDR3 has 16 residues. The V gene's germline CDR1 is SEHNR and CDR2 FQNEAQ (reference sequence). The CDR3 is CASSLSSGVLGDTQYF. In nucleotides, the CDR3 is TGTGCCAGCAGCTTATCTAGCGGGGTCTTGGGAGATACGCAGTATTTT.

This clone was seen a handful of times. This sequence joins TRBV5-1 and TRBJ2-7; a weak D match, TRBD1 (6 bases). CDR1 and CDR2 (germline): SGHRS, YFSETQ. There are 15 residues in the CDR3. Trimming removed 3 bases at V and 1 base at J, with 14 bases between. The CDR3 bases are TGCGCCAGCAGCTCGCAACAACAGGGTTCCTACGAGCAGTACTTC. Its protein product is CASSSQQQGSYEQYF.

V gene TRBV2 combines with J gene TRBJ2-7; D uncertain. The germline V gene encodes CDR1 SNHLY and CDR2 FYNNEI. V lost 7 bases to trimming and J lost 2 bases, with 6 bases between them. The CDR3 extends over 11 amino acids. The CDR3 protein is CASTGPYEQYF. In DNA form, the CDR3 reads TGTGCCAGCACGGGTCCCTACGAGCAGTACTTC.

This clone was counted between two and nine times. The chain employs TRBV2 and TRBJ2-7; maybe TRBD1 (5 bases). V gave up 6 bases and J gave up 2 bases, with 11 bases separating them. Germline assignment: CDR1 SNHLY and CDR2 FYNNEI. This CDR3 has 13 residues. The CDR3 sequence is CASRQGITYEQYF. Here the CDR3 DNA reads TGTGCCAGCAGGCAGGGTATAACCTACGAGCAGTACTTC.

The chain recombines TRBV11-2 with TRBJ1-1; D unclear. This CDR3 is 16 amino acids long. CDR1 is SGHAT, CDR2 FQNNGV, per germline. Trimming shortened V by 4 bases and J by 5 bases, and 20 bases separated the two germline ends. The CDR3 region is CASSSGGRTGKTEAFF. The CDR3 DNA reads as TGTGCCAGCAGCTCCGGCGGAAGGACTGGAAAAACTGAAGCTTTCTTT.

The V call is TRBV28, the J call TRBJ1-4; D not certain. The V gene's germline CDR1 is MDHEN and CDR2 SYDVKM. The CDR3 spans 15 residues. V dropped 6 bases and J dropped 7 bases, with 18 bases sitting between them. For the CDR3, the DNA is TGTGCCAGCAGATACCCTTCGGGATGGGGTGAAAAACTGTTTTTT. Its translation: CASRYPSGWGEKLFF.

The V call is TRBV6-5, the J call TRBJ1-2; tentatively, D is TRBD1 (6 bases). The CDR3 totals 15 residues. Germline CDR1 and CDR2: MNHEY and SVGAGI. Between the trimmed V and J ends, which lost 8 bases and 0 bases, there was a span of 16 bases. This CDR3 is CASGPTGAANYGYTF. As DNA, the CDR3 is TGTGCCAGCGGACCGACAGGCGCTGCTAACTATGGCTACACCTTC.

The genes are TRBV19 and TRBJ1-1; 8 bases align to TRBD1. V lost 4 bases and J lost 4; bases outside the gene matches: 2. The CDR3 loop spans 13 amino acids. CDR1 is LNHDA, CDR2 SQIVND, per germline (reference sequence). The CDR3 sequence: CASSRTGITEAFF. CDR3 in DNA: TGTGCCAGTAGTAGGACAGGGATCACTGAAGCTTTCTTT.

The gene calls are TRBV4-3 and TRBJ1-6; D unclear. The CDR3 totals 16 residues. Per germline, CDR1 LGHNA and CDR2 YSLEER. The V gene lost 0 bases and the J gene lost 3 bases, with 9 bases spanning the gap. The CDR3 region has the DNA TGCGCCAGCAGCCAAGACGGGAACGGCTATAATTCACCCCTCCACTTT. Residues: CASSQDGNGYNSPLHF.

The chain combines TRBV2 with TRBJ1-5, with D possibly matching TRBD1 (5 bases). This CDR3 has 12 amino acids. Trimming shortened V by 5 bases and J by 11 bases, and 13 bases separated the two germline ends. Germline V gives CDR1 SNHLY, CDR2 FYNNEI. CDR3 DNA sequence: TGTGCCAGCAGTTCAGGGTTCATGACCCAGCATTTT. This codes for CASSSGFMTQHF.

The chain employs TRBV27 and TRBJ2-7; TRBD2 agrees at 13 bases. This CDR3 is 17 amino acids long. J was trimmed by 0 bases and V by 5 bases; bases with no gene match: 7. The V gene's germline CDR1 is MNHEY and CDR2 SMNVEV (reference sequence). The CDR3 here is CASSMGLAGTISYEQYF. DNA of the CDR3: TGTGCCAGCAGTATGGGACTAGCGGGGACCATCTCCTACGAGCAGTACTTC.

The CDR3 DNA sequence: TGTGCCAGCGGGGCGGGGGGGCGCGAGCAGTACTTC. This encodes CASGAGGREQYF. V gene TRBV6-5 combines with J gene TRBJ2-7; 9 bases are shared with TRBD2. Germline CDR1 is MNHEY and CDR2 is SVGAGI. The CDR3 loop spans 12 amino acids. Germline trimming cut 8 bases from V and 6 bases from J; bases unmatched to any gene: 5.

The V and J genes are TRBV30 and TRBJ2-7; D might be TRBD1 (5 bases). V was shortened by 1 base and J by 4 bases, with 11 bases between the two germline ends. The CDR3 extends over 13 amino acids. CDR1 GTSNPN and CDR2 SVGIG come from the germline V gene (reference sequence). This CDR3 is CAWSDGRDYEQYF. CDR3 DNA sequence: TGTGCCTGGAGTGATGGCAGGGATTACGAGCAGTACTTC.

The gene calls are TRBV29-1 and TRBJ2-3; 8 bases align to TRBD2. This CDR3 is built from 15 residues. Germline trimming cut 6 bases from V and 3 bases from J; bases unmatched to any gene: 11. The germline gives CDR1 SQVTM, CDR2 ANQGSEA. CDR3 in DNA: TGCAGCGTCCTAGGACTAGCAGGGCCGACAGATACGCAGTATTTT. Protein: CSVLGLAGPTDTQYF.

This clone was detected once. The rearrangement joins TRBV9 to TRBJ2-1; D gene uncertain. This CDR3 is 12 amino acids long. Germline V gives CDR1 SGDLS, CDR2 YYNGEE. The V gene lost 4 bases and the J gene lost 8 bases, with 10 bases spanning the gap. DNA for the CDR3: TGTGCCAGCAGCTCTCGGAGTGATGAGCAGTTCTTC. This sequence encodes CASSSRSDEQFF.

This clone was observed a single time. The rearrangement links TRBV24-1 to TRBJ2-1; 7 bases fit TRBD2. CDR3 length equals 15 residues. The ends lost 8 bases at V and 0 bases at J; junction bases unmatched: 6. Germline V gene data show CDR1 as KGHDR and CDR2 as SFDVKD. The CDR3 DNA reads TGTGCCACCACAGGAGCGGGGACCTCCTACAATGAGCAGTTCTTC. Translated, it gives CATTGAGTSYNEQFF.

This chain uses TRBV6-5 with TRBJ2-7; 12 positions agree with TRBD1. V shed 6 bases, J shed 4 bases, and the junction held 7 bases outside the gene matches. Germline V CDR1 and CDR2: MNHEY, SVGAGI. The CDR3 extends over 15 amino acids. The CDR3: CASSRPGQGAYEQYF. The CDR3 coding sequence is TGTGCCAGCAGCCGCCCGGGACAGGGGGCTTACGAGCAGTACTTC.

Written as DNA, the CDR3 is TGCGCCAGCAGCCAGCTACAGGGGGCCTACGAGCAGTACTTC. The encoded protein is CASSQLQGAYEQYF. The V call is TRBV4-3, the J call TRBJ2-7; TRBD1 aligns across 8 bases. The CDR3 has 14 residues. The germline CDR1 and CDR2 sequences are LGHNA and YSLEER. V shed 3 bases, J shed 2 bases, and the junction held 3 bases outside the gene matches.

In DNA, the CDR3 is TGTGCCAGCTCACCACCATTACAGCTTTTTGATTCTGGGGCCAACGTCCTGACTTTC. Amino acids: CASSPPLQLFDSGANVLTF. The chain carries TRBV18 and TRBJ2-6; D gene ambiguous. Deletions cut 0 bases from V and 1 base from J, with 16 bases between. In germline, CDR1 is KGHSH, CDR2 LQKENI. This CDR3 is built from 19 residues.